The clone carrying this T cell receptor beta chain was detected many times. The sample is drawn from a study of regulatory T cells in long-lasting Graves disease. V lost 2 bases, J lost 4 bases, and 17 bases lay in between. This CDR3 comprises 15 residues. Germline CDR1 reads GTSNPN; CDR2 reads SVGIG (reference sequence). TCR beta libraries were built with iRepertoire HTBI primers and Arm-PCR of CDR3 regions. Via MiXCR, TCRdb re-called the multiplex PCR reads, giving one row per CDR3 protein. The sample carries roughly 350,000 distinct CDR3 sequences, approximately 15% recorded once. Time point in this sample: newly diagnosed GD, antithyroid drugs for less than 3 months. Isolated PBMC RNA provided the starting material for the TCR library. These data also formed part of another study, on T cells in Graves' hyperthyroidism and ophthalmopathy. This second study notes: It was considered stable Graves' hyperthyroidism when ophthalmopathy did not progress within 18 months. For ophthalmopathy, model prediction preceded onset by a median roughly 6.2 months.

The sequence came from a man in his forties with Graves disease. Here the sequenced sample was peripheral blood mononuclear cells (PBMCs), taken at new diagnosis, from a patient treated with antithyroid drugs. J is TRBJ1-2 and V is TRBV30; D not resolved. CDR3 sequence (DNA): TGTGCCTGGAGTCCACCCCTCCCGCTTCTCTATGGCTACACCTTC. Amino acids: CAWSPPLPLLYGYTF.